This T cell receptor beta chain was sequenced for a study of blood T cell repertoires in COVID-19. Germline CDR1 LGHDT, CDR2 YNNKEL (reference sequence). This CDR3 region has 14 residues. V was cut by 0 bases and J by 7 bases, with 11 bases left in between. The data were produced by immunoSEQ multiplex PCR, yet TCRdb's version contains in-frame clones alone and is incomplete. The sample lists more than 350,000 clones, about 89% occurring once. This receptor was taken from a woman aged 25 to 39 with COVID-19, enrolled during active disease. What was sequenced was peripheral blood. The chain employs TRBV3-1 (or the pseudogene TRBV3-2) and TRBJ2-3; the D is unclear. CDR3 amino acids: CASSQESTRHTQYF. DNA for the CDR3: TGTGCCAGCAGCCAAGAGTCGACGCGGCATACGCAGTATTTT.